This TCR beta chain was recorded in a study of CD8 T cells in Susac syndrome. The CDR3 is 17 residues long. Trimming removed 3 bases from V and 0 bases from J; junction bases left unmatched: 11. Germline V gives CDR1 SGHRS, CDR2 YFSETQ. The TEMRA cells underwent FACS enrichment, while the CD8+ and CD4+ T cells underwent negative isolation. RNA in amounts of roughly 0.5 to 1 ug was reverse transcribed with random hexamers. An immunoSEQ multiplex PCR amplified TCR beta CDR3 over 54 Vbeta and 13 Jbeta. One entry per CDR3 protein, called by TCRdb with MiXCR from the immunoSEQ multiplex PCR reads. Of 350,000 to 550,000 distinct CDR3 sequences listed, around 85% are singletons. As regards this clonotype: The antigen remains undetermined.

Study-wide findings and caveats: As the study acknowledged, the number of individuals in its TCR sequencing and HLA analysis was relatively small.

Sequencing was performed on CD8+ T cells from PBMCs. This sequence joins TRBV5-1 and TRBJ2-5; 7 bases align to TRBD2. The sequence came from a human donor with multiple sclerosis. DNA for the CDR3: TGCGCCAGCAGCTGGGCCGTCGCGGGAGTGCACCAAGAGACCCAGTACTTC. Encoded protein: CASSWAVAGVHQETQYF.